What follows are 29 T cell receptor beta chains derived from one specimen sequenced in a study of cytomegalovirus exposure and HLA in healthy donors. The PCR employed 60 Vbeta primers together with 13 Jbeta primers. Profiling relied on immunoSEQ multiplex PCR, and the TCRdb table lists in-frame clones only, not all of them. This repertoire shows 150,000 to 170,000 clones, 80% found once; its top ten account for around 5.6%. The specimen was PBMCs. These receptors were collected from a woman aged 40 to 50 in good health and CMV-seropositive.

This chain links TRBV5-4 with TRBJ2-7; 7 bases fit TRBD2. With V trimmed by 3 bases and J by 5 bases, 11 bases remained unmatched. CDR3 length: 15 amino acids. Germline CDR1 reads SGHNT; CDR2 reads YYREEE (reference sequence). Here the CDR3 DNA reads TGTGCCAGCAGCTCGATAAGCGGGGCTGGAGACGAGCAGTACTTC. Translation: CASSSISGAGDEQYF.

The chain recombines TRBV6-5 with TRBJ2-5; 10 bases are a match to TRBD1. Losses at the gene ends were 5 bases for V and 2 bases for J; bases not matched to a gene: 5. The CDR3 sequence is 15 residues long. Germline loops: CDR1 MNHEY, CDR2 SVGAGI. For the CDR3, the DNA is TGTGCCAGCAGTACGACAGGGGGCTTACAAGAGACCCAGTACTTC. Its protein is CASSTTGGLQETQYF.

The gene calls are TRBV7-6 and TRBJ1-1; D uncertain. This CDR3 spans 15 amino acids. Germline loops: CDR1 SGHVS, CDR2 FNYEAQ. Trimming pared 1 base from V and 5 bases from J, leaving 14 bases between. CDR3 residues: CASSLDTSFSTEAFF. As DNA, the CDR3 is TGTGCCAGCAGCTTAGATACTTCGTTCTCAACTGAAGCTTTCTTT.

The genes are TRBV7-2 and TRBJ2-1, with a weak D call TRBD2 (5 bases). Trimming left V 0 bases short and J 7 bases short, with 16 bases between. Per germline, CDR1 SGHTA and CDR2 FQGNSA. The CDR3 loop spans 16 amino acids. As DNA, the CDR3 is TGTGCCAGCAGCTTAGCCCGAGGGTCCTGGGGTAATGAGCAGTTCTTC. Translated, it gives CASSLARGSWGNEQFF.

The chain joins TRBV30 to TRBJ2-1; a weak D match, TRBD2 (5 bases). Germline values: CDR1 GTSNPN, CDR2 SVGIG (reference sequence). This CDR3 spans 14 amino acids. The V and J ends lost 8 bases and 10 bases respectively, with 24 bases between them. DNA for the CDR3: TGTGCCCTGGGAGACGATGACTACCCGATCGAGCAGTTCTTC. Protein sequence: CALGDDDYPIEQFF.

V is TRBV5-1 and J is TRBJ2-7; 8 bases map to TRBD1. This CDR3 has 15 amino acids. J gave up 2 bases and V 0 bases, and 4 bases lay outside the gene matches. Germline V lookup: CDR1 SGHRS, CDR2 YFSETQ. For the CDR3, the DNA is TGCGCCAGCAGCTTGGTCGGGACAGGAGCCTACGAGCAGTACTTC. Translated: CASSLVGTGAYEQYF.

V and J are TRBV7-9 and TRBJ1-4; 7 positions match TRBD1. This CDR3 region has 16 residues. V shed 0 bases, J shed 4 bases, and the junction held 5 bases outside the gene matches. CDR1 is SEHNR and CDR2 is FQNEAQ in the germline V gene (reference sequence). Here the CDR3 reads CASSLAGGAGNEKLFF. The CDR3 coding sequence is TGTGCCAGCAGCTTAGCAGGGGGCGCCGGTAATGAAAAACTGTTTTTT.

V usage is TRBV6-5 and J usage is TRBJ2-1; 10 bases map to TRBD2. The CDR3 consists of 12 residues. With V trimmed by 5 bases and J by 10 bases, 2 bases remained unmatched. The germline V gene has CDR1 MNHEY and CDR2 SVGAGI. The CDR3 nucleotides read TGTGCCAGCAGTCAGCGGGAGGGGGAGCAGTTCTTC. Translating gives CASSQREGEQFF.

This clone was counted once. The J gene is TRBJ1-5, the V gene TRBV27, with 7 positions matching TRBD1. Germline CDR1 is MNHEY and CDR2 is SMNVEV (reference sequence). With 4 bases clipped from V and 14 bases from J, the junction kept 14 bases outside the gene matches. The CDR3 contains 14 residues. The CDR3 protein is CASSSHGTDKLKHF. The CDR3 nucleotides are TGTGCCAGCAGTTCCCACGGGACAGATAAGTTAAAGCATTTT.

This clone was observed once. The rearrangement uses TRBV28 and TRBJ1-5; 7 bases agree with TRBD1. J gave up 6 bases and V 6 bases, and 14 bases lay outside the gene matches. This CDR3 region has 16 residues. Germline V CDR1 and CDR2: MDHEN, SYDVKM. The CDR3 nucleotides read TGTGCCAGCAGCACACCGGGACAGCTATGGGGTCAGCCCCAGCATTTT. Translated: CASSTPGQLWGQPQHF. Complete variable domain (other parts from reference TRBV28 and TRBJ1-5): DVKVTQSSRYLVKRTGEKVFLECVQDMDHENMFWYRQDPGLGLRLIYFSYDVKMKEKGDIPEGYSVSREKKERFSLILESASTNQTSMYLCASSTPGQLWGQPQHFGDGTRLSIL.

The chain has TRBV29-1 and TRBJ2-7; TRBD1 matches 12 bases. Trimming at V came to 6 bases and at J to 7 bases, leaving 7 bases not matched to a gene. Germline V lookup: CDR1 SQVTM, CDR2 ANQGSEA. The CDR3 covers 13 residues. DNA of the CDR3: TGCAGCGTCCCGGGACAGGGGGCTCGAGAGCAGTACTTC. Its protein is CSVPGQGAREQYF.

The chain employs TRBV11-2 and TRBJ1-2, with TRBD1 matching 8 bases. Per the germline V gene, CDR1 is SGHAT and CDR2 is FQNNGV. The J segment lost 8 bases and the V segment lost 2 bases, leaving 10 bases of the junction unmatched. The CDR3 is made up of 15 amino acids. In DNA form, the CDR3 reads TGTGCCAGCAGCTTATTACCCCCCAGGGGGCAAGGCTACACCTTC. This encodes CASSLLPPRGQGYTF. The whole variable domain, remainder taken from reference TRBV11-2 and TRBJ1-2, is EAGVAQSPRYKIIEKRQSVAFWCNPISGHATLYWYQQILGQGPKLLIQFQNNGVVDDSQLPKDRFSAERLKGVDSTLKIQPAKLEDSAVYLCASSLLPPRGQGYTFGSGTRLTVV.

Of note for this clone: Other nucleotide sequences from this sample produce the same CDR3. This sequence joins TRBV7-3 and TRBJ2-1; D might be TRBD2 (5 bases). The germline CDR1 and CDR2 sequences are SGHTA and FQGTGA. There are 11 residues in the CDR3. V gave up 5 bases and J gave up 9 bases, with 8 bases separating them. The CDR3 sequence is CASSLGGEQFF. The CDR3 coding sequence is TGTGCCAGCAGCCTCGGAGGTGAGCAGTTCTTC.

The chain's CDR3 is CASSLTGSGTGELFF. In nucleotides, the CDR3 is TGTGCCAGCAGCTTGACAGGGTCGGGCACCGGGGAGCTGTTTTTT. The rearrangement joins TRBV2 to TRBJ2-2; 7 bases are shared with TRBD1. The CDR3 length is 15 residues. Looked up from germline, CDR1 is SNHLY and CDR2 is FYNNEI. V dropped 6 bases and J dropped 4; count of bases not matched to a gene: 8.

The genes are TRBV7-9 and TRBJ2-2; 8 positions match TRBD1. The trim removed 0 bases at V and 5 bases at J, leaving 5 bases unmatched. Per germline, CDR1 SEHNR and CDR2 FQNEAQ (reference sequence). This CDR3 has 16 amino acids. CDR3 nucleotides: TGTGCCAGCAGCTTAGCGTTGGACAGGGTAACCGGGGAGCTGTTTTTT. Its translation is CASSLALDRVTGELFF. Supplemented by reference TRBV7-9 and TRBJ2-2, the full variable domain reads DTGVSQNPRHKITKRGQNVTFRCDPISEHNRLYWYRQTLGQGPEFLTYFQNEAQLEKSRLLSDRFSAERPKGSFSTLEIQRTEQGDSAMYLCASSLALDRVTGELFFGEGSRLTVL.

CDR3 nucleotide sequence: TGTGCCAGCAGCTCCTGGGGAGGGCACGAGCAGTACTTC. Its protein is CASSSWGGHEQYF. This chain uses TRBV7-3 with TRBJ2-5, with TRBD2 identical over 7 bases. TRBJ2-7 matches the DNA end more closely, so the J call is doubtful. Germline lookup yields CDR1 SGHTA and CDR2 FQGTGA. This CDR3 has 13 residues.

The chain employs TRBV5-1 and TRBJ2-5; TRBD1 is a possible D gene (6 bases). The CDR3 spans 13 residues. Germline V gives CDR1 SGHRS, CDR2 YFSETQ. V lost 3 bases and J lost 1, with 7 bases in between. The CDR3 DNA reads TGCGCCAGCAGCTGGACAGCCCAAGAGACCCAGTACTTC. It specifies CASSWTAQETQYF.

Concerning this clone: Different DNA sequences within this sample yield the same CDR3. The J gene is TRBJ1-2, the V gene TRBV18; 7 bases agree with TRBD1. Germline CDR1 reads KGHSH; CDR2 reads LQKENI. Germline trimming cut 3 bases from V and 3 bases from J; bases unmatched to any gene: 1. The CDR3 runs to 13 residues. The CDR3 nucleotides are TGTGCCAGCTCACCGGGGACAGACTATGGCTACACCTTC. It encodes CASSPGTDYGYTF.

The chain links TRBV7-8 to TRBJ2-1; TRBD2 matches at 14 bases. This CDR3 has 18 residues. Trimming at V came to 5 bases and at J to 8 bases, leaving 14 bases not matched to a gene. Germline V lookup: CDR1 SGHVS, CDR2 FQNEAQ. CDR3 protein: CASSPIGGTSGRGHEQFF. In nucleotides, the CDR3 is TGTGCCAGCAGCCCAATAGGGGGGACTAGCGGGAGAGGGCATGAGCAGTTCTTC.

This sequence joins TRBV5-4 and TRBJ1-2; tentative D call: TRBD1 (5 bases). Deletions cut 2 bases from V and 8 bases from J, with 13 bases between. CDR3 length: 13 amino acids. Germline V lookup: CDR1 SGHNT, CDR2 YYREEE (reference sequence). The CDR3 region is CASSFPGLNGYTF. CDR3 DNA sequence: TGTGCCAGCAGCTTTCCAGGGCTGAACGGCTACACCTTC.

The chain employs TRBV5-1 and TRBJ2-2; 9 nucleotides align to TRBD2. Per the germline V gene, CDR1 is SGHRS and CDR2 is YFSETQ. The CDR3 spans 15 residues. The J segment lost 3 bases and the V segment lost 4 bases, leaving 4 bases of the junction unmatched. CDR3 residues: CASSLSGRHTGELFF. In DNA, the CDR3 is TGCGCCAGCAGCCTCAGCGGGAGGCACACCGGGGAGCTGTTTTTT.

The chain links TRBV7-9 to TRBJ2-5; TRBD2 is a possible D gene (5 bases). The CDR3 covers 13 residues. Per germline, CDR1 SEHNR and CDR2 FQNEAQ (reference sequence). The V gene lost 5 bases and the J gene lost 3 bases, with 10 bases spanning the gap. The CDR3 is CASSSPGKETQYF. The CDR3, as DNA: TGTGCCAGCAGCAGCCCGGGAAAAGAGACCCAGTACTTC.

CDR3 protein: CASSQGVMTGTRETQYF. CDR3 nucleotides: TGTGCCAGCAGCCAGGGGGTGATGACCGGGACGAGGGAGACCCAGTACTTC. The chain joins TRBV11-3 to TRBJ2-5; 7 nucleotides match TRBD1. This CDR3 comprises 17 residues. The ends lost 5 bases at V and 5 bases at J; junction bases unmatched: 17. In germline, CDR1 is SGHNT, CDR2 YENEEA.

The rearrangement links TRBV7-9 to TRBJ2-1; 12 bases line up with TRBD2. Germline values: CDR1 SEHNR, CDR2 FQNEAQ (reference sequence). V lost 1 base to trimming and J lost 7 bases; unmatched junction nucleotides: 2. The CDR3 spans 15 residues. CDR3: CASSLVTSGRNEQFF. Written as DNA, the CDR3 is TGTGCCAGCAGCTTAGTAACTAGCGGGAGGAATGAGCAGTTCTTC.

The CDR3 sequence: CASSMRGNQPQHF. The CDR3 DNA follows: TGTGCCAGTAGTATGAGGGGCAATCAGCCCCAGCATTTT. This chain connects TRBV19 to TRBJ1-5; D not certain. Trimming stripped 3 bases from V and 2 bases from J, with 5 bases between. Germline-derived CDR1 and CDR2 are LNHDA and SQIVND (reference sequence). This CDR3 has 13 residues.

The chain links TRBV12-5 to TRBJ1-1; 9 bases map to TRBD1. V shed 1 base, J shed 12 bases, and the junction held 6 bases outside the gene matches. Germline lookup yields CDR1 LGHNT and CDR2 FRNRAP. The CDR3 runs to 13 residues. CDR3 region: CASGLALQGATFF. The CDR3 DNA is TGTGCTAGTGGTTTGGCCCTACAGGGGGCGACTTTCTTT.

The V and J genes are TRBV20-1 and TRBJ2-3; D gene ambiguous. The CDR3 has 11 amino acids. Deletions cut 2 bases from V and 3 bases from J, with 3 bases between. In germline, CDR1 is DFQATT, CDR2 SNEGSKA (reference sequence). CDR3: CSARLTDTQYF. The DNA of the CDR3 is TGCAGTGCTAGACTTACAGATACGCAGTATTTT.

The genes are TRBV7-9 and TRBJ2-1, with 7 bases lining up with TRBD2. Germline lookup yields CDR1 SEHNR and CDR2 FQNEAQ (reference sequence). The CDR3 covers 15 residues. V lost 5 bases, J lost 9 bases, and 13 bases stayed unmatched. The CDR3 DNA follows: TGTGCCAGCAGCGATGGTCTCGGGCGGGAGCTTGAGCAGTTCTTC. Its translation: CASSDGLGRELEQFF. The full variable domain, in which reference TRBV7-9 and TRBJ2-1 provide the parts outside the CDR3, is DTGVSQNPRHKITKRGQNVTFRCDPISEHNRLYWYRQTLGQGPEFLTYFQNEAQLEKSRLLSDRFSAERPKGSFSTLEIQRTEQGDSAMYLCASSDGLGRELEQFFGPGTRLTVL.

The chain employs TRBV5-1 and TRBJ2-5, with D unresolved. The CDR3 has 14 amino acids. V was cut by 5 bases and J by 5 bases, with 16 bases left in between. Germline V gene lookup returns CDR1 SGHRS and CDR2 YFSETQ. The CDR3, as DNA: TGCGCCAGCAGTGAAGGCCTGTTGCGGGAGACCCAGTACTTC. Its protein is CASSEGLLRETQYF.